The 9 T cell receptor beta chains listed next were all sequenced from one sample in a study of T cell responses to AZD1222 COVID-19 vaccine. This table comes from immunoSEQ multiplex PCR, and its TCRdb copy is limited to in-frame clones, with some not included. The data contain some 200,000 clones, roughly nine tenths of them singletons. The source material was peripheral blood, sampled 28 days after the second AZD1222 dose. The receptors originated from an adult who received the AZD1222 COVID-19 vaccine.

The chain links TRBV2 to TRBJ1-6; 8 bases map to TRBD1. The germline V gene has CDR1 SNHLY and CDR2 FYNNEI. J lost 2 bases, V lost 5 bases, and 11 bases had no gene match. The CDR3 length is 18 residues. The CDR3 DNA follows: TGTGCCAGCAGTACACCCCCGGACAGGGCAACCTATAATTCACCCCTCCACTTT. It translates to CASSTPPDRATYNSPLHF.

The genes are TRBV5-8 and TRBJ1-1; TRBD1 is a possible D gene (5 bases). Germline CDR1 is SGHTS and CDR2 is YDEGEE. The CDR3 is 15 amino acids. The germline V and J ends were trimmed by 0 bases and 6 bases, with 15 bases remaining between them. The CDR3 reads CASSLALGDVAEAFF. The CDR3 DNA reads TGTGCCAGCAGCTTGGCCCTAGGGGATGTGGCTGAAGCTTTCTTT.

The chain is built from TRBV19 and TRBJ2-7; weak D call: TRBD1 (7 bases). Trimming removed 9 bases at V and 5 bases at J, with 8 bases between. This CDR3 is 10 amino acids long. The germline gives CDR1 LNHDA, CDR2 SQIVND (reference sequence). The CDR3 protein is CASRGDEQYF. The CDR3 region has the DNA TGTGCCAGCAGGGGGGACGAGCAGTACTTC.

CDR3 region: CASSSASGRLDEQFF. In DNA form, the CDR3 reads TGTGCCAGTAGTTCTGCTAGCGGGAGGCTAGATGAGCAGTTCTTC. This sequence joins TRBV19 and TRBJ2-1; 11 bases are shared with TRBD2. Germline lookup yields CDR1 LNHDA and CDR2 SQIVND (reference sequence). This CDR3 is 15 amino acids long. Losses at the gene ends were 5 bases for V and 8 bases for J; bases not matched to a gene: 8.

This chain connects TRBV10-2 to TRBJ1-3; the D is unclear. This CDR3 spans 15 amino acids. Germline V lookup: CDR1 WSHSY, CDR2 SAAADI. The ends were cut back, 0 bases at V and 0 bases at J, with 6 bases in the middle. The CDR3 coding sequence is TGCGCCAGCAGTGAGTCATCAGGCTCTGGAAACACCATATATTTT. Translation: CASSESSGSGNTIYF.

V and J are TRBV4-2 and TRBJ2-7; TRBD1 aligns across 7 bases. The junction had 3 bases not matched to a gene; V was cut back by 1 base and J by 0 bases. This CDR3 is 15 amino acids long. Germline lookup yields CDR1 LGHNA and CDR2 YNFKEQ. The CDR3 is CASSQGQGSSYEQYF. As DNA, the CDR3 is TGTGCCAGCAGCCAAGGACAGGGATCCTCCTACGAGCAGTACTTC.

The DNA of the CDR3 is TGTGCCAGCAGCTGGACTAGCGGGAGCCGCAATGAGCAGTTCTTC. Protein: CASSWTSGSRNEQFF. This chain joins TRBV6-5 and TRBJ2-1; 13 bases are shared with TRBD2. V shed 6 bases and J 6 bases; nucleotides not matched to a gene: 5. Germline V lookup: CDR1 MNHEY, CDR2 SVGAGI. This CDR3 is built from 15 residues.

V and J are TRBV25-1 and TRBJ2-7; D is ambiguous. The CDR3 consists of 13 residues. Trimming stripped 10 bases from V and 3 bases from J, with 16 bases between. Germline V gives CDR1 MGHDK, CDR2 SYGVNS. The CDR3 nucleotides are TGTGCCACCCGGATGGAGAACCGCTACGAGCAGTACTTC. Translation gives CATRMENRYEQYF.

The chain joins TRBV5-5 to TRBJ1-4; D is uncertain. The germline gives CDR1 SGHKS, CDR2 YYEKEE (reference sequence). The CDR3 is 15 residues long. V dropped 4 bases and J dropped 1 base, with 11 bases sitting between them. CDR3 in amino acids: CASSQLVVTNEKLFF. The CDR3 region has the DNA TGTGCCAGCAGCCAACTCGTAGTAACTAATGAAAAACTGTTTTTT.